This T cell receptor beta chain derives from a study of prognosis after radiotherapy for stage I lung cancer. V dropped 6 bases and J dropped 8 bases, with 17 bases sitting between them. There are 14 residues in the CDR3. Germline CDR1 reads MNHGY; CDR2 reads SAAAGT. In the case of this clonotype: This likely reflects a read error, since a far larger clone is one base away.

By two-round multiplex PCR, the TCR beta CDR3 was amplified from genomic DNA. Gene-specific primers for each TRBV and TRBJ gene drove first-round PCR. Via MiXCR, TCRdb re-called the multiplex PCR reads, giving one row per CDR3 protein. The sample includes 45,000 to 70,000 distinct CDR3 sequences, about a quarter seen only once; the top ten take 6% to 9%. Sequences were derived from PBMCs, sampled before or after stereotactic body radiation therapy (not recorded which). The receptor was derived from a donor over 45 with non-small cell lung cancer. The V gene is TRBV6-8, the J gene TRBJ2-1; D remains ambiguous. In DNA, the CDR3 is TGTGCCAGCAGACACCAGGATTCACGTCATGAGCAGTTCTTC. Translated, it gives CASRHQDSRHEQFF.